Sequencing of this T cell receptor beta chain was carried out in a study of blood T cell repertoires in COVID-19. This clone was counted a few times. V trimming: 4 bases; J trimming: 2 bases; junction bases outside the gene matches: 2. Germline CDR1 is SGHRS and CDR2 is YFSETQ. This CDR3 region has 13 residues. Using immunoSEQ multiplex PCR, the repertoire was profiled, and TCRdb retains in-frame clones only, with some absent. The sample holds roughly 150,000 clones, more than 70% seen once. The sequence was collected from a man between 45 and 60 years old who had recovered from COVID-19. The sequenced sample consisted of peripheral blood. The genes are TRBV5-1 and TRBJ2-7; 8 positions agree with TRBD1. The CDR3 reads CASSPDRAYEQYF. DNA for the CDR3: TGCGCCAGCAGCCCGGACAGGGCCTACGAGCAGTACTTC.